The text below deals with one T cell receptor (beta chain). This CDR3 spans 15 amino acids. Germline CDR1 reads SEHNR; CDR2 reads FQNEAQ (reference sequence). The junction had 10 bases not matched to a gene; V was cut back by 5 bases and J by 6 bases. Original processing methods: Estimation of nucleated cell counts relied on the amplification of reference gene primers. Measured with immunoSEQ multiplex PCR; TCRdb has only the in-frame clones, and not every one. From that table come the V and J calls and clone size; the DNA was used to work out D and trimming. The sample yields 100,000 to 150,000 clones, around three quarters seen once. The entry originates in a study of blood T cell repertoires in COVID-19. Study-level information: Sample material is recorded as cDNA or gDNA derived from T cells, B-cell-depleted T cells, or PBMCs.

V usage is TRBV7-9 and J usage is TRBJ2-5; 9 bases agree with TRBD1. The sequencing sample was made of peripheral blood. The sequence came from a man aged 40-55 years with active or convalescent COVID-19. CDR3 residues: CASSLPGTGIQTQYF. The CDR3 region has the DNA TGTGCCAGCAGCCTCCCCGGGACAGGGATACAGACCCAGTACTTC. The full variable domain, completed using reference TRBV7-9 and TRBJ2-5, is DTGVSQNPRHKITKRGQNVTFRCDPISEHNRLYWYRQTLGQGPEFLTYFQNEAQLEKSRLLSDRFSAERPKGSFSTLEIQRTEQGDSAMYLCASSLPGTGIQTQYFGPGTRLLVL.